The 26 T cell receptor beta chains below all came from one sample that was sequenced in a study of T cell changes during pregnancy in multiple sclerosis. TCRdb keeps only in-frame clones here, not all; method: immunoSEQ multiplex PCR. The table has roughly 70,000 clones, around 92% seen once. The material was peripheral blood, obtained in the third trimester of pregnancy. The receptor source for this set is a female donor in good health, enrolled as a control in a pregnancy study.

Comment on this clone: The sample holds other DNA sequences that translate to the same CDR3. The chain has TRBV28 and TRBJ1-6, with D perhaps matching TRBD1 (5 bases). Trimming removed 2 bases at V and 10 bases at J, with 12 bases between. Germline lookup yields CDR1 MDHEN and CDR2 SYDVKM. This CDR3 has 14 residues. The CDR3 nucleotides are TGTGCCAGCAGTTTAGTGCAGGGTGGGTCACCCCTCCACTTT. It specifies CASSLVQGGSPLHF.

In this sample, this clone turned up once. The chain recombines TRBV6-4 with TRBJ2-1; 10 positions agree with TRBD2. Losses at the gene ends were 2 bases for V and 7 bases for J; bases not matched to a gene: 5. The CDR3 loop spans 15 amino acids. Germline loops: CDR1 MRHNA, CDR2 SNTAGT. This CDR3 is CASSDSISGGNEQFF. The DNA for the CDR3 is TGTGCCAGCAGTGACAGTATTAGCGGGGGGAATGAGCAGTTCTTC.

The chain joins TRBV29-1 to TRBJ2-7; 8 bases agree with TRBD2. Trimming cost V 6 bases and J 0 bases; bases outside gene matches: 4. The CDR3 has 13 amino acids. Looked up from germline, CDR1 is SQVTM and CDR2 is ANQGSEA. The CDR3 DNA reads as TGCAGCGTAAGCGGGGGTAGCTCCTACGAGCAGTACTTC. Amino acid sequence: CSVSGGSSYEQYF.

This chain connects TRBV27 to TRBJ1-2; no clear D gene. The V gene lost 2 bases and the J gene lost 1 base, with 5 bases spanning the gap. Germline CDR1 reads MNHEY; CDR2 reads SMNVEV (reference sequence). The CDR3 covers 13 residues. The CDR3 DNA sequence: TGTGCCAGCAGTTTAGCGGTTAACTATGGCTACACCTTC. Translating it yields CASSLAVNYGYTF.

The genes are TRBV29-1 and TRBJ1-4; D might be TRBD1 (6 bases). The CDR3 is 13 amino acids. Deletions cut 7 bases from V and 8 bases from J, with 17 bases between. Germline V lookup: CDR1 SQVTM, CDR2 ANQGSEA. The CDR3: CSAIGGDGEKLFF. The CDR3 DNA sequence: TGCAGCGCCATAGGGGGGGACGGGGAAAAACTGTTTTTT.

DNA of the CDR3: TGTGCCAGCAGGACTAGCGGGACTAGCACAGATACGCAGTATTTT. Translated, it gives CASRTSGTSTDTQYF. This chain joins TRBV28 and TRBJ2-3; TRBD2 agrees at 11 bases. Germline V CDR1 and CDR2: MDHEN, SYDVKM. V shed 6 bases and J 0 bases; nucleotides not matched to a gene: 2. The CDR3 consists of 15 residues.

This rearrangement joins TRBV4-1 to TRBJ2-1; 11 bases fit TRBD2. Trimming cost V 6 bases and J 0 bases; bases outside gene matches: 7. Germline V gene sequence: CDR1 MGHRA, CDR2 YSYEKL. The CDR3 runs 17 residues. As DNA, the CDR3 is TGCGCCAGCAGGGCTAGCGGGGGGCCCAGCTCCTACAATGAGCAGTTCTTC. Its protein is CASRASGGPSSYNEQFF.

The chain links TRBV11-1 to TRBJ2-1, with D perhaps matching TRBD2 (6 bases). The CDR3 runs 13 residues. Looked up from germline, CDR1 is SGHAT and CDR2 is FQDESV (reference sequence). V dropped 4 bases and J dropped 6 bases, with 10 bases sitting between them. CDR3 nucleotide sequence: TGTGCCAGCAGCTCCTTAGCGGCCAATGAGCAGTTCTTC. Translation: CASSSLAANEQFF.

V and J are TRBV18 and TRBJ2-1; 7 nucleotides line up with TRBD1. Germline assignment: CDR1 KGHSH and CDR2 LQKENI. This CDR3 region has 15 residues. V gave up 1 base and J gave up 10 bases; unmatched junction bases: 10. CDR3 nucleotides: TGTGCCAGCTCACCACAGGGGACAGCGCAACAAGAGCAGTTCTTC. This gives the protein CASSPQGTAQQEQFF.

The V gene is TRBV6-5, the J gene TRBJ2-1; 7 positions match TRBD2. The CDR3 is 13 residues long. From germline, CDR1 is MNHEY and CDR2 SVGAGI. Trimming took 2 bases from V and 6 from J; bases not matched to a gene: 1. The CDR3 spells CASSYGLVNEQFF. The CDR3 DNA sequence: TGTGCCAGCAGTTACGGACTAGTCAATGAGCAGTTCTTC.

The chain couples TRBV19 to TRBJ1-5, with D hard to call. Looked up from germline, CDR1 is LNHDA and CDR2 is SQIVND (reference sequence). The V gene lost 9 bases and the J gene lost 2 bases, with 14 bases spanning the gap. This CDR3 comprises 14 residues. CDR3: CASRTLEGNQPQHF. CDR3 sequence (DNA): TGTGCCAGCAGGACCCTGGAGGGCAATCAGCCCCAGCATTTT.

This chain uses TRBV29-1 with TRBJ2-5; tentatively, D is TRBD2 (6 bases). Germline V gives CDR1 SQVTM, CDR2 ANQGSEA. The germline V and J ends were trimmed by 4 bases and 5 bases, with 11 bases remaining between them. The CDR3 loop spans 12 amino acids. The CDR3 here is CSVGRGLETQYF. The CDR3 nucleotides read TGCAGCGTTGGGCGGGGTTTGGAGACCCAGTACTTC.

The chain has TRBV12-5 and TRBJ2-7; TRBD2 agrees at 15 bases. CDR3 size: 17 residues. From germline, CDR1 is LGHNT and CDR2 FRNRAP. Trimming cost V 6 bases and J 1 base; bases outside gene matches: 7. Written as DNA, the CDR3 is TGTGCTAGTGGAACCGGGACTAGCGGGGGGCGATCCTACGAGCAGTACTTC. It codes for CASGTGTSGGRSYEQYF.

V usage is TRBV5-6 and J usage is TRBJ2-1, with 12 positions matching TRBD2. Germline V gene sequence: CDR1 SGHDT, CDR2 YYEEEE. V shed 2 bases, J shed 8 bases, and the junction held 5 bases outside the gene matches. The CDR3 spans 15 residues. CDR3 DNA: TGTGCCAGCAGCTTCGGGACTAGCGGGCTTTATGAGCAGTTCTTC. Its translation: CASSFGTSGLYEQFF.

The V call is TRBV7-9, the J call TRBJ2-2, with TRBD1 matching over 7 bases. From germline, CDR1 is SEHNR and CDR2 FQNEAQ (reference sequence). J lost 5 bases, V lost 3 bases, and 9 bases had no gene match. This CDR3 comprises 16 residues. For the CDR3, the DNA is TGTGCCAGCAGCTTCCCTCGGACAGGCCCTACCGGGGAGCTGTTTTTT. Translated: CASSFPRTGPTGELFF.

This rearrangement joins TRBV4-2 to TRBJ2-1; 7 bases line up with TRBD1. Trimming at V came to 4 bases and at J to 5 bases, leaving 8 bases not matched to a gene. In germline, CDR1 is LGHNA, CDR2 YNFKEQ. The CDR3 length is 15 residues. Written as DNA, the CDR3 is TGTGCCAGCAGCCCAGGACAGGTGGGCAACAATGAGCAGTTCTTC. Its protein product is CASSPGQVGNNEQFF.

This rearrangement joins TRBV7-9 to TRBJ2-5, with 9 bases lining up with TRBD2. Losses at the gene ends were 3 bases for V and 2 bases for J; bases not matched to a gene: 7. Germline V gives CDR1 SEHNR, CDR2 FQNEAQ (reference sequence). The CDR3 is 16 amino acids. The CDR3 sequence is CASSLSPGLAQETQYF. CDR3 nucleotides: TGTGCCAGCAGCTTGTCTCCGGGACTAGCACAAGAGACCCAGTACTTC. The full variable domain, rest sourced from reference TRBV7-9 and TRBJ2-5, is DTGVSQNPRHKITKRGQNVTFRCDPISEHNRLYWYRQTLGQGPEFLTYFQNEAQLEKSRLLSDRFSAERPKGSFSTLEIQRTEQGDSAMYLCASSLSPGLAQETQYFGPGTRLLVL.

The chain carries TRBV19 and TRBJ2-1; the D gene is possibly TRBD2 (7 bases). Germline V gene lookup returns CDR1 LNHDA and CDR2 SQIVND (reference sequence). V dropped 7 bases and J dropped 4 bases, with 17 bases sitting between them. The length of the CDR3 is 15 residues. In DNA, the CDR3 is TGTGCCAGTAAGAATGGCGGGGGCCTTTACAATGAGCAGTTCTTC. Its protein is CASKNGGGLYNEQFF.

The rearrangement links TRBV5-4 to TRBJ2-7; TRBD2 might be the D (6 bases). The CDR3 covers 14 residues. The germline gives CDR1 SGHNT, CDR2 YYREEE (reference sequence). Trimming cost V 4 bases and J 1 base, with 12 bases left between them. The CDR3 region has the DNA TGTGCCAGCAGCCGCCCGGGGAGGTCCTACGAGCAGTACTTC. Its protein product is CASSRPGRSYEQYF.

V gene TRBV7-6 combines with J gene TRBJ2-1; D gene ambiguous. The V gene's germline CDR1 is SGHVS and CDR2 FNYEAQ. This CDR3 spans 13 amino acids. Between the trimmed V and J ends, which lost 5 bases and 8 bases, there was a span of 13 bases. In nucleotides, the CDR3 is TGTGCCAGCAGCCCCCTCGCCGAGGATGAGCAGTTCTTC. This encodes CASSPLAEDEQFF. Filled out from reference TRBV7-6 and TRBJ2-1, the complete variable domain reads GAGVSQSPRYKVTKRGQDVALRCDPISGHVSLYWYRQALGQGPEFLTYFNYEAQQDKSGLPNDRFSAERPEGSISTLTIQRTEQRDSAMYRCASSPLAEDEQFFGPGTRLTVL.

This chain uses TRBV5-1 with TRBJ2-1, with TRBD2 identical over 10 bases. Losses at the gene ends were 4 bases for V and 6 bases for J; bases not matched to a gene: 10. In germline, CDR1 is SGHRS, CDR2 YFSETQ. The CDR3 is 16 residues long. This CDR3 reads CASSPQGSGRGNEQFF. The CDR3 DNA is TGCGCCAGCAGCCCCCAAGGAAGCGGGAGGGGCAATGAGCAGTTCTTC.

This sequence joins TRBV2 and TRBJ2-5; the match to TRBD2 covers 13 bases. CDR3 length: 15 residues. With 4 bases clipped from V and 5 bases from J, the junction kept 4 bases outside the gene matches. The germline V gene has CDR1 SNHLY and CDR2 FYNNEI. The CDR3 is CASSGTSGGSETQYF. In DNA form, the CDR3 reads TGTGCCAGCAGTGGGACTAGCGGGGGTTCTGAGACCCAGTACTTC.

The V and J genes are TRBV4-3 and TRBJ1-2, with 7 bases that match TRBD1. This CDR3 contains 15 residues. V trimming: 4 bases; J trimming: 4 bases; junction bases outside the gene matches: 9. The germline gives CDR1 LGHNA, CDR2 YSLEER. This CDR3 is CASSPGTAWTYGYTF. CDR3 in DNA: TGCGCCAGCAGCCCTGGGACAGCCTGGACCTATGGCTACACCTTC.

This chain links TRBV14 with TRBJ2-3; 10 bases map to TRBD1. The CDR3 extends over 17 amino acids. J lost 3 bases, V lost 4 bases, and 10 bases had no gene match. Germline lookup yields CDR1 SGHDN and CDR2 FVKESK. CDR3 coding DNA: TGTGCCAGCAGCCGTCCCGGGACAGGGGTTGGTACAGATACGCAGTATTTT. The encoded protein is CASSRPGTGVGTDTQYF.

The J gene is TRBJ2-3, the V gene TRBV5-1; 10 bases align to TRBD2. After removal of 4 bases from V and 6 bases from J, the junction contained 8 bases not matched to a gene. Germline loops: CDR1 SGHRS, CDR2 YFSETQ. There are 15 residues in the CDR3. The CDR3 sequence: CASSDLSGGLDTQYF. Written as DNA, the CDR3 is TGCGCCAGCAGCGACCTTAGCGGGGGGCTGGATACGCAGTATTTT.

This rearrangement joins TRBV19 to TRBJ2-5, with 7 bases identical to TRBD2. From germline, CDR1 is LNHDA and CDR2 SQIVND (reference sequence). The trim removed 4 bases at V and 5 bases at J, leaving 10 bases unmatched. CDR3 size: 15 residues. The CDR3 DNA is TGTGCCAGTAGTAGTCCTCGGACTAGTGGGGAGACCCAGTACTTC. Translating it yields CASSSPRTSGETQYF.